Listed here is a single T cell receptor beta chain. These data come from a study of cytomegalovirus exposure and HLA in healthy donors. Between the trimmed V and J ends, which lost 6 bases and 15 bases, there was a span of 22 bases. Germline V gene sequence: CDR1 MNHNY, CDR2 SVGAGI (reference sequence). The length of the CDR3 is 13 residues. Sequenced by immunoSEQ multiplex PCR; TCRdb stores in-frame clones only, minus some. Of about 63,000 clones in the sample, roughly 90% are singletons; the top ten hold 0.95% to 1.5%. This receptor was taken from a woman aged 18-30 years in good health and CMV-seronegative. The material sequenced was PBMCs. The genes are TRBV6-6 and TRBJ2-3, with D maybe TRBD2 (5 bases). This CDR3 is CASSTSLEGWRYF. CDR3 in DNA: TGTGCCAGCAGCACCTCACTAGAAGGTTGGCGATATTTT.